The text below deals with one TCR beta chain. The data were obtained in a study of memory CD4+ T cells and cytomegalovirus serostatus. The sort gate was single viable CD3+CD4+CD8-CD45RO+ cells for memory CD4+ T cells. The assay was immunoSEQ multiplex PCR, and TCRdb's table has in-frame clones only and misses some. This sample has about 57,000 clones; roughly 80% occur once, and the top ten carry 0.82%. The V end was cut by 4 bases, the J end by 5 bases, with 11 bases between. CDR1 and CDR2 from the germline V gene are SGHVS and FNYEAQ. The CDR3 runs 14 residues. This chain joins TRBV7-6 and TRBJ1-4; D perhaps matches TRBD1 (5 bases). The receptor was isolated from an adult in good health and CMV-seronegative. Input material: memory CD4+ T cells from blood. This chain's CDR3 is CASSSGTGNEKLFF. In nucleotides, the CDR3 is TGTGCCAGCAGCTCCGGGACTGGGAATGAAAAACTGTTTTTT.